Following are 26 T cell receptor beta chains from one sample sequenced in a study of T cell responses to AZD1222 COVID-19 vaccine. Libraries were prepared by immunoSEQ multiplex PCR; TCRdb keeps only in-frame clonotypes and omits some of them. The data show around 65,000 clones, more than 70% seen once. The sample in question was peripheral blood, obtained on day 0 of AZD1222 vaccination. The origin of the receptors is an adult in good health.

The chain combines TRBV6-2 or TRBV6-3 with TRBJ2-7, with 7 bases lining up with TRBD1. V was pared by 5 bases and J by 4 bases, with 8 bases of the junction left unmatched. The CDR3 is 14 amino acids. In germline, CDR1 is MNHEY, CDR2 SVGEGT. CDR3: CASSQSGDSYEQYF. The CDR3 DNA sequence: TGTGCCAGCAGTCAGAGTGGGGACAGTTACGAGCAGTACTTC.

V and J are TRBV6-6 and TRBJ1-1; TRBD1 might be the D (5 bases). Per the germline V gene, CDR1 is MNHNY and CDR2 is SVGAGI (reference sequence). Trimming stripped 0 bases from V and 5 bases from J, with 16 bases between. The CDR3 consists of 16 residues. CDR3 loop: CASSYSKARARTEAFF. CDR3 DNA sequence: TGTGCCAGCAGTTACTCGAAAGCCAGGGCGAGAACTGAAGCTTTCTTT.

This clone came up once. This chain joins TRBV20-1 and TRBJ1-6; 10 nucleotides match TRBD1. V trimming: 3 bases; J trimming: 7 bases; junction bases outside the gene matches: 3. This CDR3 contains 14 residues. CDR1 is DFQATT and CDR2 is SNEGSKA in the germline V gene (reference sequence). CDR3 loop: CSASPGQGNSPLHF. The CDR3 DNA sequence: TGCAGTGCTAGTCCGGGACAGGGGAATTCACCCCTCCACTTT.

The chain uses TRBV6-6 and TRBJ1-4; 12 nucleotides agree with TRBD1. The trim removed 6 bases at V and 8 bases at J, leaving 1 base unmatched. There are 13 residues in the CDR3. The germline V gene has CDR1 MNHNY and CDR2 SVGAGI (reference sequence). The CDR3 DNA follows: TGTGCCAGCAGAGGGACAGGGGGCGAAAAACTGTTTTTT. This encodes CASRGTGGEKLFF.

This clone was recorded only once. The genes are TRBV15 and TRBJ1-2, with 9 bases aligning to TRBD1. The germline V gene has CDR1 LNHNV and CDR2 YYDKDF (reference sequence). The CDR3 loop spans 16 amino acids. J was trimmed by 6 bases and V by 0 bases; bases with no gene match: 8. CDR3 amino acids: CATSRDKWDRDNGYTF. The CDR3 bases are TGTGCCACCAGCAGAGATAAATGGGACAGGGACAATGGCTACACCTTC.

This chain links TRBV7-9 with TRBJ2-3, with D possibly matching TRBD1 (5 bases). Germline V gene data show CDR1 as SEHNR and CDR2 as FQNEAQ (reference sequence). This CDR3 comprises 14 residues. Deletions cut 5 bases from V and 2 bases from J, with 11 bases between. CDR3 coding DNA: TGTGCCAGCAGCCCGCCCAGGGCCACAGATACGCAGTATTTT. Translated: CASSPPRATDTQYF.

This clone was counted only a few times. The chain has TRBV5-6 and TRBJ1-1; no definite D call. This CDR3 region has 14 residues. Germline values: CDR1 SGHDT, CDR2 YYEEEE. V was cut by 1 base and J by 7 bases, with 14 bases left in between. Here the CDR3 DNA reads TGTGCCAGCAGCTTGATTGGCTTTGGCAGTGAAGCTTTCTTT. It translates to CASSLIGFGSEAFF. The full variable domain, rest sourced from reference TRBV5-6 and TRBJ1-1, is DAGVTQSPTHLIKTRGQQVTLRCSPKSGHDTVSWYQQALGQGPQFIFQYYEEEERQRGNFPDRFSGHQFPNYSSELNVNALLLGDSALYLCASSLIGFGSEAFFGQGTRLTVV.

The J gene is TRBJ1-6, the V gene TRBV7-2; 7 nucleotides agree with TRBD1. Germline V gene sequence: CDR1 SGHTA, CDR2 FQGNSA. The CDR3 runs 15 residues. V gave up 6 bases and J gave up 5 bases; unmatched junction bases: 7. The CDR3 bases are TGTGCCAGCAGTTCGCAGGGGGTAAATAATTCACCCCTCCACTTT. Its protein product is CASSSQGVNNSPLHF.

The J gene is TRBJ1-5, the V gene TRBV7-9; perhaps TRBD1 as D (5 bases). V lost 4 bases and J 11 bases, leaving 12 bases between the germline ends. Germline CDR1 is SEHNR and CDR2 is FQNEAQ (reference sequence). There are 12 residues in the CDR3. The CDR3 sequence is CASSSPLGAQHF. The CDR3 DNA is TGTGCCAGCAGCTCCCCCCTGGGGGCCCAGCATTTT.

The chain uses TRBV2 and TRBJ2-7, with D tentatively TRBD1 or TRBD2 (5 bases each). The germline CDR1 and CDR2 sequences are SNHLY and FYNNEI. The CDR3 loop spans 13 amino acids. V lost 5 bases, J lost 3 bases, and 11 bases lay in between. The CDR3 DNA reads TGTGCCAGCAGTTCCGCAGGGAGCTACGAGCAGTACTTC. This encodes CASSSAGSYEQYF.

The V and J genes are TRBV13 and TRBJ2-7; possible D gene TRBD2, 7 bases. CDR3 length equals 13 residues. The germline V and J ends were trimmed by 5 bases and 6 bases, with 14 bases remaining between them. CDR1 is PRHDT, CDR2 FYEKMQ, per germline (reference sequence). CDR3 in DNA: TGTGCCAGCAGCGCGAATCGGGGGGCCGAGCAGTACTTC. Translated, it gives CASSANRGAEQYF.

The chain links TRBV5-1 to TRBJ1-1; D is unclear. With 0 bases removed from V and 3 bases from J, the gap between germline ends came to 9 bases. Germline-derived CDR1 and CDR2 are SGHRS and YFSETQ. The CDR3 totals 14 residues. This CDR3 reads CASSLGSDYTEAFF. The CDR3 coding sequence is TGCGCCAGCAGCTTGGGATCAGATTACACTGAAGCTTTCTTT.

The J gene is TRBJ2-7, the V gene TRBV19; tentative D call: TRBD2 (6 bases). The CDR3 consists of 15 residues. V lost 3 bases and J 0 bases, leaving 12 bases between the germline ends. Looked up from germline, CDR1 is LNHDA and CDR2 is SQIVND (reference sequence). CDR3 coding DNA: TGTGCCAGTAGTATGGGCGGGACGCCCTCCTACGAGCAGTACTTC. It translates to CASSMGGTPSYEQYF. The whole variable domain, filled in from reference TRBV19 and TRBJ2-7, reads DGGITQSPKYLFRKEGQNVTLSCEQNLNHDAMYWYRQDPGQGLRLIYYSQIVNDFQKGDIAEGYSVSREKKESFPLTVTSAQKNPTAFYLCASSMGGTPSYEQYFGPGTRLTVT.

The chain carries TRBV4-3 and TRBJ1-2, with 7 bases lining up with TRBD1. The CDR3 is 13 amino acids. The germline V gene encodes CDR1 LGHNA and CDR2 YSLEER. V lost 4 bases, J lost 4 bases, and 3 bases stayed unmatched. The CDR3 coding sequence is TGCGCCAGCAGCCCTCAGGGGGGCTATGGCTACACCTTC. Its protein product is CASSPQGGYGYTF.

The CDR3 sequence: CASSELAAISNQPQHF. In DNA, the CDR3 is TGTGCCAGCAGTGAACTAGCCGCCATTAGCAATCAGCCCCAGCATTTT. The chain carries TRBV6-1 and TRBJ1-5; the D is unclear. This CDR3 is 16 amino acids long. Germline V gene lookup returns CDR1 MNHNS and CDR2 SASEGT. With 2 bases removed from V and 0 bases from J, the gap between germline ends came to 11 bases.

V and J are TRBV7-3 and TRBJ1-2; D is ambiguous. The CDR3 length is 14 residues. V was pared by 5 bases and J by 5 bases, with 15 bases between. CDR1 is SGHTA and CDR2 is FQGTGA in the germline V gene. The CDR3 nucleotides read TGTGCCAGCAGCCAGTCTGGAGGGCGTTATGGCTACACCTTC. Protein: CASSQSGGRYGYTF.

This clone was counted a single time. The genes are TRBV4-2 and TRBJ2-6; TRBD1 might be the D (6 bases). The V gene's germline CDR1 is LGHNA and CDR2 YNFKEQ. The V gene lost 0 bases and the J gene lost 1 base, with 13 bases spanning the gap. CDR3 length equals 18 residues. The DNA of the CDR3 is TGTGCCAGCAGCCAAGAGTGGGGGCCACCTTCTGGGGCCAACGTCCTGACTTTC. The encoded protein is CASSQEWGPPSGANVLTF.

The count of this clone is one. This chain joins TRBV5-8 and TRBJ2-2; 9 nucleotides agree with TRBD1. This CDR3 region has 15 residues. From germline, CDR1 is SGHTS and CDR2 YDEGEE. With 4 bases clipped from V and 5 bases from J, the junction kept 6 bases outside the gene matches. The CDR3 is CASSPGTGPTGELFF. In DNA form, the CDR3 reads TGTGCCAGCAGCCCCGGGACAGGGCCTACCGGGGAGCTGTTTTTT.

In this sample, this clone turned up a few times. CDR3 sequence: CASSVFSGASINEQFF. CDR3 nucleotides: TGTGCCAGCAGCGTCTTTAGCGGGGCCTCCATTAATGAGCAGTTCTTC. This chain joins TRBV9 and TRBJ2-1; 8 bases align to TRBD2. Trimming took 2 bases from V and 7 from J; bases not matched to a gene: 11. The CDR3 runs 16 residues. Germline loops: CDR1 SGDLS, CDR2 YYNGEE.

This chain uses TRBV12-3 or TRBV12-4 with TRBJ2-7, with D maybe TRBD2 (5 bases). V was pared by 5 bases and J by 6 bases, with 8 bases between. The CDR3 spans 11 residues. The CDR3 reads CASSLSVEQYF. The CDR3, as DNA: TGTGCCAGCAGTCTTAGCGTCGAGCAGTACTTC.

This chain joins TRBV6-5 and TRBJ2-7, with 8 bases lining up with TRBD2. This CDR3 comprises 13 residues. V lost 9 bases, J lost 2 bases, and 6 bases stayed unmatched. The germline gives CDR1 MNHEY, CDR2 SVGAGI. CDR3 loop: CASRGGLTYEQYF. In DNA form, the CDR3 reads TGTGCCAGTCGCGGGGGGCTCACCTACGAGCAGTACTTC.

CDR3 sequence reads: CASSPSPRAGGTGELFF. DNA for the CDR3: TGTGCCAGCAGCCCGTCGCCCAGGGCGGGCGGAACCGGGGAGCTGTTTTTT. The chain employs TRBV7-3 and TRBJ2-2, with D tentatively TRBD1 or TRBD2 (5 bases each). Trimming cost V 5 bases and J 5 bases, with 21 bases left between them. This CDR3 contains 17 residues. Germline-derived CDR1 and CDR2 are SGHTA and FQGTGA. The full variable domain, its missing parts supplied by reference TRBV7-3 and TRBJ2-2, is GAGVSQTPSNKVTEKGKYVELRCDPISGHTALYWYRQSLGQGPEFLIYFQGTGAADDSGLPNDRFFAVRPEGSVSTLKIQRTERGDSAVYLCASSPSPRAGGTGELFFGEGSRLTVL.

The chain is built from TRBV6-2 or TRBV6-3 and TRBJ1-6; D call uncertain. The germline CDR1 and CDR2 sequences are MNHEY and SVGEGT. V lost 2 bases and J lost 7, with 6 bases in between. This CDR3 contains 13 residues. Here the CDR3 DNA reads TGTGCCAGCAGTTACCCGGGAAATTCACCCCTCCACTTT. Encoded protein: CASSYPGNSPLHF.

CDR3 in amino acids: CASSVDGSSYEQYF. Written as DNA, the CDR3 is TGTGCCAGCAGCGTAGATGGTAGTTCCTACGAGCAGTACTTC. This sequence joins TRBV9 and TRBJ2-7; D not certain. Germline CDR1 is SGDLS and CDR2 is YYNGEE. Trimming pared 0 bases from V and 1 base from J, leaving 8 bases between. CDR3 size: 14 residues.

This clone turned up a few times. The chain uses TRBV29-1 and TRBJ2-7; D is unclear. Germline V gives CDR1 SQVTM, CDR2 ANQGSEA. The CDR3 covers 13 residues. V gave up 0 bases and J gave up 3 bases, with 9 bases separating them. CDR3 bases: TGCAGCGTTGAAGATCGGCAGAGCTACGAGCAGTACTTC. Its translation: CSVEDRQSYEQYF.

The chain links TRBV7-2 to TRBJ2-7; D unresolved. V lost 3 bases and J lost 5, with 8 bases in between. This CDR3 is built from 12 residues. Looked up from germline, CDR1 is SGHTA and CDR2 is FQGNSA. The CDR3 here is CASSFLIDEQYF. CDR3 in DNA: TGTGCCAGCAGCTTTTTAATTGACGAGCAGTACTTC.